The next 13 T cell receptor beta chains were all read from a single sample in a study of blood T cell repertoires in COVID-19. This table comes from immunoSEQ multiplex PCR, and its TCRdb copy is limited to in-frame clones, with some not included. The repertoire consists of about 90,000 clones, with less than 95% occurring once and the leading ten covering approximately 5.1%. Material for sequencing was peripheral blood. The source of these receptors is a man in his fifties with acute or convalescent COVID-19.

The chain carries TRBV5-1 and TRBJ2-3; 12 bases fit TRBD2. CDR1 SGHRS and CDR2 YFSETQ come from the germline V gene. There are 14 residues in the CDR3. Trimming took 6 bases from V and 3 from J; bases not matched to a gene: 2. CDR3: CASNGLAGTDTQYF. In DNA form, the CDR3 reads TGCGCCAGCAACGGACTAGCGGGAACAGATACGCAGTATTTT. Looking up the rest from reference TRBV5-1 and TRBJ2-3 gives the full variable domain: KAGVTQTPRYLIKTRGQQVTLSCSPISGHRSVSWYQQTPGQGLQFLFEYFSETQRNKGNFPGRFSGRQFSNSRSEMNVSTLELGDSALYLCASNGLAGTDTQYFGPGTRLTVL.

This clone came up a few times. The V and J genes are TRBV5-1 and TRBJ2-2, with D possibly TRBD2 on 5 matching bases. The V gene's germline CDR1 is SGHRS and CDR2 YFSETQ. Trimming pared 4 bases from V and 1 base from J, leaving 14 bases between. The CDR3 runs to 16 residues. The CDR3 DNA reads as TGCGCCAGCAGCCCCCTCCCCCGGGAGAACACCGGGGAGCTGTTTTTT. It is translated as CASSPLPRENTGELFF. Supplemented by reference TRBV5-1 and TRBJ2-2, the full variable domain reads KAGVTQTPRYLIKTRGQQVTLSCSPISGHRSVSWYQQTPGQGLQFLFEYFSETQRNKGNFPGRFSGRQFSNSRSEMNVSTLELGDSALYLCASSPLPRENTGELFFGEGSRLTVL.

This clone has a handful of counts. CDR3 nucleotide sequence: TGTGCCAGCAGCGTAGGGACTCTTCTAATGAATGAGCAGTTCTTC. Residues: CASSVGTLLMNEQFF. The chain couples TRBV9 to TRBJ2-1; D may be TRBD2 (5 bases). Germline V lookup: CDR1 SGDLS, CDR2 YYNGEE. CDR3 length: 15 amino acids. V was clipped by 0 bases and J by 7 bases, with 14 bases between them. Combining the CDR3 with reference TRBV9 and TRBJ2-1 gives the whole variable domain DSGVTQTPKHLITATGQRVTLRCSPRSGDLSVYWYQQSLDQGLQFLIQYYNGEERAKGNILERFSAQQFPDLHSELNLSSLELGDSALYFCASSVGTLLMNEQFFGPGTRLTVL.

This clone turned up a few times. The chain carries TRBV6-1 and TRBJ2-1; 8 nucleotides match TRBD2. CDR3 length equals 16 residues. From germline, CDR1 is MNHNS and CDR2 SASEGT. The J segment lost 3 bases and the V segment lost 4 bases, leaving 8 bases of the junction unmatched. The CDR3 DNA is TGTGCCAGCAGTGGTTCGGGGCGGGAGGTCTACAATGAGCAGTTCTTC. Its translation is CASSGSGREVYNEQFF.

J is TRBJ1-2 and V is TRBV18, with 12 bases matching TRBD1. The CDR3 length is 14 residues. The V gene end was trimmed by 6 bases and the J gene end by 7 bases; junction bases not matched to a gene: 6. Germline CDR1 KGHSH, CDR2 LQKENI. The DNA for the CDR3 is TGTGCCAGCTCCAATCCGGGACAGGGGGCTGGCTACACCTTC. It encodes CASSNPGQGAGYTF.

This rearrangement joins TRBV3-1 (or the pseudogene TRBV3-2) to TRBJ2-5, with D maybe TRBD1 (7 bases). The germline CDR1 and CDR2 sequences are LGHDT and YNNKEL (reference sequence). The CDR3 consists of 17 residues. Trimming cost V 0 bases and J 4 bases, with 18 bases left between them. CDR3 loop: CASSQERTGRGGETQYF. CDR3 DNA: TGTGCCAGCAGCCAAGAAAGGACAGGACGGGGAGGAGAGACCCAGTACTTC.

The chain has TRBV4-1 and TRBJ1-5; TRBD1 matches at 7 bases. The CDR3 covers 14 residues. V shed 4 bases, J shed 4 bases, and the junction held 4 bases outside the gene matches. CDR1 and CDR2 from the germline V gene are MGHRA and YSYEKL. CDR3: CASSLPGGNQPQHF. The CDR3 bases are TGCGCCAGCAGCCTTCCAGGGGGGAATCAGCCCCAGCATTTT.

The chain recombines TRBV7-6 with TRBJ2-3; D is perhaps TRBD2 (6 bases). CDR3 size: 15 residues. Germline CDR1 is SGHVS and CDR2 is FNYEAQ. Trimming took off 1 base at V and 1 base at J, with 9 bases between the two ends. The CDR3 loop is CASSLDWRGTDTQYF. CDR3 DNA: TGTGCCAGCAGCTTAGATTGGAGGGGCACAGATACGCAGTATTTT.

This chain links TRBV5-6 with TRBJ2-5; 9 nucleotides align to TRBD1. Germline trimming cut 4 bases from V and 2 bases from J; bases unmatched to any gene: 9. Germline values: CDR1 SGHDT, CDR2 YYEEEE. The length of the CDR3 is 16 residues. Written as DNA, the CDR3 is TGTGCCAGCAGCACGGGGGGACAGGGAATACAAGAGACCCAGTACTTC. Its translation: CASSTGGQGIQETQYF. The complete variable domain, with remaining parts taken from reference TRBV5-6 and TRBJ2-5, reads DAGVTQSPTHLIKTRGQQVTLRCSPKSGHDTVSWYQQALGQGPQFIFQYYEEEERQRGNFPDRFSGHQFPNYSSELNVNALLLGDSALYLCASSTGGQGIQETQYFGPGTRLLVL.

This chain joins TRBV5-4 and TRBJ1-1; D not resolved. Deletions cut 0 bases from V and 1 base from J, with 7 bases between. The CDR3 length is 14 residues. Germline values: CDR1 SGHNT, CDR2 YYREEE (reference sequence). The CDR3 sequence: CASSLASRNTEAFF. CDR3 sequence (DNA): TGTGCCAGCAGCTTGGCAAGTAGGAACACTGAAGCTTTCTTT.

A note on this clone: Germline and junction disagree at one end, which may indicate a read error. The V gene is TRBV2, the J gene TRBJ1-1; no clear D gene. This CDR3 comprises 13 residues. Germline CDR1 and CDR2: SNHLY and FYNNEI. The CDR3: CASSEEMNSEAFF. CDR3 sequence (DNA): TGTGCCAGCAGTGAAGAGATGAACAGTGAAGCTTTCTTT.

The chain combines TRBV5-1 with TRBJ2-3; TRBD1 aligns across 8 bases. The CDR3 loop spans 14 amino acids. V dropped 1 base and J dropped 6; count of bases not matched to a gene: 4. From germline, CDR1 is SGHRS and CDR2 YFSETQ. The CDR3 spells CASSLRQGADTQYF. The CDR3, as DNA: TGCGCCAGCAGCTTGCGCCAGGGGGCGGATACGCAGTATTTT. Looking up the rest from reference TRBV5-1 and TRBJ2-3 gives the full variable domain: KAGVTQTPRYLIKTRGQQVTLSCSPISGHRSVSWYQQTPGQGLQFLFEYFSETQRNKGNFPGRFSGRQFSNSRSEMNVSTLELGDSALYLCASSLRQGADTQYFGPGTRLTVL.

This clone was recorded once. The CDR3 spells CASSIASGGSYEQYF. CDR3 DNA sequence: TGTGCCAGTAGTATTGCTAGCGGGGGATCCTACGAGCAGTACTTC. The V and J genes are TRBV19 and TRBJ2-7; 10 bases fit TRBD2. This CDR3 spans 15 amino acids. Germline V CDR1 and CDR2: LNHDA, SQIVND (reference sequence). Unmatched junction bases numbered 3, after V lost 3 bases and J lost 1 base.